This T cell receptor beta chain originates from a study of shared clonotypes between healthy human individuals. Clones were sequenced by immunoSEQ multiplex PCR, and TCRdb holds only the in-frame ones, with some missing. The table records around 690,000 clones, 90% of them present only once. The V end was cut by 2 bases, the J end by 6 bases, with 20 bases between. This CDR3 region has 16 residues. Germline V CDR1 and CDR2: SGHTA, FQGTGA. V and J are TRBV7-3 and TRBJ2-7; possible D gene TRBD2, 5 bases. The source is a man aged 18 to 30 in good health. Some clones in this sample may be carry-over from other donors' samples. Source material: memory CD8+ T cells from PBMCs. Subset here: CD45RO+ cells pooled with CCR7-negative TemRA cells. The CDR3 loop is CASSLFRSGSPREQYF. The CDR3 DNA is TGTGCCAGCAGCTTATTTCGATCGGGGTCCCCACGCGAGCAGTACTTC.